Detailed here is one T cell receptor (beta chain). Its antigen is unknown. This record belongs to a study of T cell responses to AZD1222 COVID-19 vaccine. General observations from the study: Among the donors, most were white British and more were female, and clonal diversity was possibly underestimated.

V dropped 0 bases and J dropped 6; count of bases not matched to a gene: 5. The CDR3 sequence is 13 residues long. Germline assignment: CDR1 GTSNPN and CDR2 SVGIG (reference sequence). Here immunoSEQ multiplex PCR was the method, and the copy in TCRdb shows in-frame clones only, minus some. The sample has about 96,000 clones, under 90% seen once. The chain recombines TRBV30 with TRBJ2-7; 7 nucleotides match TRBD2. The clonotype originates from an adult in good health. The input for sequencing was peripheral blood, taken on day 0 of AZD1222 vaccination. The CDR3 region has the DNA TGTGCCTGGAGTGTACAGCGCGGGGGCGAGCAGTACTTC. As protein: CAWSVQRGGEQYF.